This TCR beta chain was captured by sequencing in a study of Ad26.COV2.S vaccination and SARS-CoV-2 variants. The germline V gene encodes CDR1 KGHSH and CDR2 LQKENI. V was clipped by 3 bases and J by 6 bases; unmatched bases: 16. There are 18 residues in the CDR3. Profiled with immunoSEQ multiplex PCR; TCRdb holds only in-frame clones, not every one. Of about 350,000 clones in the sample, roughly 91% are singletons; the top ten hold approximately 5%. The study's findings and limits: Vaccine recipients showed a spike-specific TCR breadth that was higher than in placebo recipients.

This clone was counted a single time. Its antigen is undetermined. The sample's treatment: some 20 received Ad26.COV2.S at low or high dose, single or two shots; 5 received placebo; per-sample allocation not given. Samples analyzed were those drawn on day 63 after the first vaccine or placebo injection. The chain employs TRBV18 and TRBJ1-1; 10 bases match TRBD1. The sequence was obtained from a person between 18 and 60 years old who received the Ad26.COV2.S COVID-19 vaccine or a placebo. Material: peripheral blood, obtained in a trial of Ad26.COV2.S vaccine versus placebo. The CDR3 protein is CASSPTGTGATKGAEAFF. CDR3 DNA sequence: TGTGCCAGCTCACCGACCGGGACAGGGGCCACAAAAGGGGCTGAAGCTTTCTTT.